Reported below is one TCR beta chain. The junction departs from the called germline gene at one end, perhaps through a read error. Molecular barcoding with unique molecular identifiers was used for the TCRbeta library. TCRdb recomputed calls from the PCR reads with MiXCR, one row per CDR3 protein. The repertoire holds 700,000 to 850,000 distinct CDR3 sequences, with under 20% as singletons. This specimen comes from a study of T-cell reconstitution after alpha-beta-depleted transplantation in children. The CDR3 length is 14 residues. This receptor was obtained from a male patient younger than 18 who had a stem cell transplant for acute lymphoblastic leukemia, so the T cells may come from the graft donor. The gene calls are TRBV12-3 or TRBV12-4 and TRBJ1-1; 7 bases are a match to TRBD1. The material was PBMCs, mostly from graft donor cells, obtained 360 days after TCRalphabeta/CD19-depleted stem cell transplant. In DNA, the CDR3 is TGCGCCAGCAGCTTACAGGGGTCGAACACTGAAGCTTTCTTT. Its translation: CASSLQGSNTEAFF.